This TCR beta chain originates from a study of Graves' ophthalmopathy and Graves' hyperthyroidism. Study at large: Peripheral blood was obtained at first diagnosis, ahead of any treatment.

The CDR3 sequence is 14 residues long. Germline CDR1 LNHDA, CDR2 SQIVND (reference sequence). Trimming left V 1 base short and J 4 bases short, with 11 bases between. Hyperthyroidism cases were recent diagnoses of under 2 months' duration in people aged 18 to 65. A volume of 9.5 to 10 ml of fresh peripheral blood supplied the PBMCs. This clonotype was observed at least ten times. Scientists amplified the TCR beta CDR3 regions from RNA transcripts. An opening RT-PCR round employed HTBI primers and preceded a second-round multiplex PCR. Via MiXCR, TCRdb re-called the multiplex PCR reads, giving one row per CDR3 protein. This sample has hundreds of thousands of distinct CDR3 sequences, with over 20% found just once.

V gene TRBV19 combines with J gene TRBJ2-7; D is perhaps TRBD1 (6 bases). Sequenced material: peripheral blood. The sequence derives from a woman between 18 and 30 years old with stable Graves' hyperthyroidism. The CDR3 is CASSIVDRRYEQYF. The CDR3 DNA reads as TGTGCCAGTAGTATAGTCGACAGGAGGTACGAGCAGTACTTC.